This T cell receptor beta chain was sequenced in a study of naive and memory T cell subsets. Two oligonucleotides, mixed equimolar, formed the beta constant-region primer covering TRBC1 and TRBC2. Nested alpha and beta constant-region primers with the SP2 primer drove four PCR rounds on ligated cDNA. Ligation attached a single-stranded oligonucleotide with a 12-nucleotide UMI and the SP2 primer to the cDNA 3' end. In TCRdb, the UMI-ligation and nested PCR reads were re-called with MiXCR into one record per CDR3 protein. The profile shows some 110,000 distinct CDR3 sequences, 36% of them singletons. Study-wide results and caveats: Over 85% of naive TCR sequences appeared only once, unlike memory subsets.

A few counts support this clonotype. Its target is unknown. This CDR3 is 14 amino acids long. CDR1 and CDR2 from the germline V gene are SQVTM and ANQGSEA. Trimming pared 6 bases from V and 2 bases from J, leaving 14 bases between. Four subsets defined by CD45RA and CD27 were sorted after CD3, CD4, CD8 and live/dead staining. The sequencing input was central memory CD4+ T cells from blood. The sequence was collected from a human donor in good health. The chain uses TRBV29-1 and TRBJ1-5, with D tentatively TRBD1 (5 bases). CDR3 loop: CSVQDRGGNQPQHF. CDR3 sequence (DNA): TGCAGCGTCCAAGACCGGGGGGGCAATCAGCCCCAGCATTTT.